A single sample is the source of the 27 T cell receptor beta chains below, sequenced in a study of metastatic and nonmetastatic thyroid tumors. TCRdb re-clonotyped the PCR reads through MiXCR. The top ten clones hold approximately 3% of a sample with 26,000 or so clones, about 3.9% of them seen once. Before thyroid surgery, none of the patients had received any treatment. Material: blood. The source is a male donor with papillary thyroid cancer or a benign thyroid nodule (not recorded which). Some clones in this sample may be carry-over from other donors' samples.

The rearrangement links TRBV20-1 to TRBJ1-2; TRBD1 matches at 9 bases. The CDR3 runs 13 residues. The J segment lost 7 bases and the V segment lost 4 bases, leaving 7 bases of the junction unmatched. Per germline, CDR1 DFQATT and CDR2 SNEGSKA (reference sequence). The CDR3 sequence: CSAKTGGASGYTF. Written as DNA, the CDR3 is TGCAGTGCTAAGACAGGGGGGGCTAGTGGCTACACCTTC.

This clone was counted only a few times. The chain couples TRBV30 to TRBJ2-7; 12 nucleotides align to TRBD2. Per germline, CDR1 GTSNPN and CDR2 SVGIG (reference sequence). This CDR3 region has 13 residues. V lost 7 bases, J lost 6 bases, and 7 bases stayed unmatched. The CDR3 nucleotides are TGTGCCTCCAATCTAGCGGGGGGGCTCGAGCAGTACTTC. Its protein is CASNLAGGLEQYF.

This clone is deemed medium-sized. At one boundary the junction diverges from the germline segment, which might be a read error. The chain couples TRBV6-2 or TRBV6-3 to TRBJ2-7, with 11 bases aligning to TRBD1. This CDR3 contains 15 residues. The V gene's germline CDR1 is MNHEY and CDR2 SVGEGT. The CDR3 sequence is CASNRDRGSSDEQYF. The CDR3 coding sequence is TGTGCCAGCAATCGGGACAGGGGGAGCTCCGACGAGCAGTACTTC.

This clone was seen repeatedly, ten times or more. Other nucleotide sequences from this sample produce the same CDR3. The CDR3 DNA reads TGCGCCAGCAGCGGGAGGGGCACTAGCGGGGGAAGTTACAATGAGCAGTTCTTC. It specifies CASSGRGTSGGSYNEQFF. The genes are TRBV5-1 and TRBJ2-1, with 11 bases that match TRBD2. Germline lookup yields CDR1 SGHRS and CDR2 YFSETQ. The CDR3 consists of 18 residues. The J segment lost 4 bases and the V segment lost 4 bases, leaving 13 bases of the junction unmatched.

This clone was seen a few times. In the same sample, other DNA sequences code for this CDR3. The genes are TRBV28 and TRBJ2-1; D possibly corresponds to TRBD2 (6 bases). The V gene lost 5 bases and the J gene lost 0 bases, with 11 bases spanning the gap. In germline, CDR1 is MDHEN, CDR2 SYDVKM. The CDR3 is 15 residues long. CDR3 nucleotides: TGTGCCAGCAGTGAGACGACTAGCTCCTACAATGAGCAGTTCTTC. This translates into CASSETTSSYNEQFF. The entire variable domain, with the rest obtained from reference TRBV28 and TRBJ2-1, is as follows: DVKVTQSSRYLVKRTGEKVFLECVQDMDHENMFWYRQDPGLGLRLIYFSYDVKMKEKGDIPEGYSVSREKKERFSLILESASTNQTSMYLCASSETTSSYNEQFFGPGTRLTVL.

This clone was counted a few times. The gene calls are TRBV20-1 and TRBJ2-1; 8 bases align to TRBD2. The germline CDR1 and CDR2 sequences are DFQATT and SNEGSKA (reference sequence). The V gene end was trimmed by 1 base and the J gene end by 4 bases; junction bases not matched to a gene: 3. The CDR3 totals 14 residues. The CDR3 DNA reads as TGCAGTGCTAGAGTAGCGGGGCGATACAATGAGCAGTTCTTC. It specifies CSARVAGRYNEQFF.

The chain carries TRBV20-1 and TRBJ2-1, with D perhaps TRBD2 (5 bases). This CDR3 is 14 amino acids long. The V end lost 3 bases, the J end lost 5 bases, and 14 bases lay between the germline ends. Germline V lookup: CDR1 DFQATT, CDR2 SNEGSKA (reference sequence). CDR3 amino acids: CSASPRTRHNEQFF. As DNA, the CDR3 is TGCAGTGCTAGCCCGAGGACTCGCCACAATGAGCAGTTCTTC.

In this sample, this clone turned up a few times. The chain employs TRBV7-6 and TRBJ2-1; 9 positions match TRBD2. This CDR3 is built from 18 residues. The germline CDR1 and CDR2 sequences are SGHVS and FNYEAQ. V trimming: 1 base; J trimming: 9 bases; junction bases outside the gene matches: 16. The CDR3 DNA reads as TGTGCCAGCAGCTTAGGGCAGGGGATGATAGCGGGAGTTAGTGAGCAGTTCTTC. Translated: CASSLGQGMIAGVSEQFF.

This clone was seen ten or more times. The chain uses TRBV4-2 and TRBJ2-5; 13 bases match TRBD2. The V gene's germline CDR1 is LGHNA and CDR2 YNFKEQ. The CDR3 is 17 residues long. With V trimmed by 0 bases and J by 5 bases, 6 bases remained unmatched. CDR3 sequence: CASSQDPGTSGKETQYF. The CDR3 bases are TGTGCCAGCAGCCAAGATCCTGGGACTAGCGGGAAGGAGACCCAGTACTTC.

This clone was detected a few times. The V gene is TRBV6-1, the J gene TRBJ2-1; possibly TRBD2 for D (6 bases). This CDR3 has 15 residues. Trimming shortened V by 1 base and J by 6 bases, and 13 bases separated the two germline ends. Germline CDR1 and CDR2: MNHNS and SASEGT. In DNA form, the CDR3 reads TGTGCCAGCAGTGAAGATCCGGGAGCGGCCAATGAGCAGTTCTTC. It is translated as CASSEDPGAANEQFF.

This clone rates as medium-sized. This chain's CDR3 is CASSLASGVNTGELFF. The DNA for the CDR3 is TGTGCCAGCAGCTTAGCATCGGGAGTAAACACCGGGGAGCTGTTTTTT. The chain employs TRBV11-2 and TRBJ2-2, with D perhaps TRBD2 (6 bases). CDR3 length equals 16 residues. V was trimmed by 1 base and J by 2 bases, leaving 11 bases between them. The germline V gene has CDR1 SGHAT and CDR2 FQNNGV.

This chain connects TRBV19 to TRBJ1-2; no definite D call. In germline, CDR1 is LNHDA, CDR2 SQIVND (reference sequence). The ends were cut back, 1 base at V and 2 bases at J, with 14 bases in the middle. The CDR3 sequence is 16 residues long. The CDR3 reads CASSIAYQEVNYGYTF. The CDR3 bases are TGTGCCAGTAGTATAGCGTATCAGGAAGTGAACTATGGCTACACCTTC.

This clone was recorded a few times. This chain joins TRBV6-5 and TRBJ2-2, with 9 bases lining up with TRBD1. After removal of 0 bases from V and 6 bases from J, the junction contained 5 bases not matched to a gene. Germline lookup yields CDR1 MNHEY and CDR2 SVGAGI. The CDR3 spans 16 residues. Here the CDR3 DNA reads TGTGCCAGCAGTTACTCCGGGACAGGGAGTGCCGGGGAGCTGTTTTTT. The encoded protein is CASSYSGTGSAGELFF.

There are many counts of this clone. The chain has TRBV4-2 and TRBJ1-3; tentative D call: TRBD1 (5 bases). The CDR3 is 17 residues long. V lost 2 bases, J lost 0 bases, and 14 bases lay in between. Germline V CDR1 and CDR2: LGHNA, YNFKEQ. CDR3: CASSQSGPTISGNTIYF. The CDR3 coding sequence is TGTGCCAGCAGCCAATCGGGACCTACTATCTCTGGAAACACCATATATTTT.

This clone came up many times. The chain is built from TRBV7-8 and TRBJ1-1; D is uncertain. Between the trimmed V and J ends, which lost 8 bases and 2 bases, there was a span of 6 bases. Per the germline V gene, CDR1 is SGHVS and CDR2 is FQNEAQ. This CDR3 is built from 11 residues. CDR3 sequence: CASYYNTEAFF. The CDR3 DNA is TGTGCCAGCTACTACAACACTGAAGCTTTCTTT.

This clone has ten or more counts. The chain is built from TRBV19 and TRBJ1-1; D gene ambiguous. V dropped 7 bases and J dropped 0 bases, with 15 bases sitting between them. Germline V gene lookup returns CDR1 LNHDA and CDR2 SQIVND (reference sequence). The CDR3 covers 15 residues. As DNA, the CDR3 is TGTGCCAGTAAGGAGGTGGCCTACATGAACACTGAAGCTTTCTTT. This codes for CASKEVAYMNTEAFF.

This chain joins TRBV11-3 and TRBJ2-7; D not certain. CDR3 length equals 13 residues. Trimming cost V 3 bases and J 0 bases, with 6 bases left between them. Germline V CDR1 and CDR2: SGHNT, YENEEA. The CDR3 here is CASSFGPSYEQYF. For the CDR3, the DNA is TGTGCCAGCAGCTTCGGACCCTCCTACGAGCAGTACTTC.

There are many counts of this clone. This chain joins TRBV29-1 and TRBJ2-7; D might be TRBD2 (6 bases). Between the trimmed V and J ends, which lost 7 bases and 5 bases, there was a span of 15 bases. Germline CDR1 and CDR2: SQVTM and ANQGSEA. The CDR3 has 12 amino acids. The CDR3 nucleotides are TGCAGCGGGTGCCGGGGGACTGACGAGCAGTACTTC. Encoded protein: CSGCRGTDEQYF.

This sequence joins TRBV6-1 and TRBJ2-7, with D possibly TRBD1 on 6 matching bases. The CDR3 extends over 12 amino acids. Germline lookup yields CDR1 MNHNS and CDR2 SASEGT. V lost 7 bases to trimming and J lost 13 bases, with 20 bases between them. The CDR3 spells CASIEVQGRQYF. CDR3 in DNA: TGTGCCAGCATAGAAGTACAGGGACGTCAATACTTC.

This clone was observed many times. V is TRBV5-6 and J is TRBJ1-2; weak D call: TRBD1 (5 bases). V gave up 5 bases and J gave up 5 bases, with 16 bases separating them. The length of the CDR3 is 14 residues. Per germline, CDR1 SGHDT and CDR2 YYEEEE. The CDR3 here is CASRVLGGGYGYTF. For the CDR3, the DNA is TGTGCCAGCAGGGTTCTGGGGGGTGGATATGGCTACACCTTC.

The chain combines TRBV11-2 with TRBJ2-7; no clear D. The CDR3 extends over 15 amino acids. Trimming removed 6 bases at V and 5 bases at J, with 20 bases between. Germline assignment: CDR1 SGHAT and CDR2 FQNNGV. The CDR3 region is CASSSPGPAVNEQYF. CDR3 nucleotide sequence: TGTGCCAGCAGTTCCCCTGGTCCAGCCGTAAACGAGCAGTACTTC.

This clone was observed a few times. An end of the junction does not agree with germline; a read error may underlie this. The chain's CDR3 is CASTEDLWGPNVLTF. CDR3 DNA: TGCGCTAGCACGGAAGATCTCTGGGGGCCCAACGTCCTGACTTTC. The J gene is TRBJ2-6, the V gene TRBV5-1, with D possibly matching TRBD1 (6 bases). The CDR3 consists of 15 residues. CDR1 is SGHRS and CDR2 is YFSETQ in the germline V gene.

This clone appeared a few times. The J gene is TRBJ2-1, the V gene TRBV28; unclear D gene. The germline V and J ends were trimmed by 4 bases and 8 bases, with 6 bases remaining between them. This CDR3 contains 11 residues. Germline lookup yields CDR1 MDHEN and CDR2 SYDVKM. The CDR3 loop reads CASSYRDEQFF. Here the CDR3 DNA reads TGTGCCAGCAGTTATCGGGATGAGCAGTTCTTC.

Only a few counts were recorded for this clone. Compared with germline, one end of the junction differs, possibly owing to a read error. The rearrangement joins TRBV6-1 to TRBJ1-1; D not resolved. Germline lookup yields CDR1 MNHNS and CDR2 SASEGT. This CDR3 region has 14 residues. CDR3 amino acids: CASPITLRHTESFF. The DNA of the CDR3 is TGTGCCAGCCCAATTACCCTACGTCACACTGAATCTTTCTTT.

The chain has TRBV7-9 and TRBJ2-3; no clear D gene. V gave up 4 bases and J gave up 0 bases, with 14 bases separating them. The CDR3 sequence is 16 residues long. Germline V gene sequence: CDR1 SEHNR, CDR2 FQNEAQ (reference sequence). The CDR3 DNA reads TGTGCCAGCAGCTCCCTCGACGGTTCTAGCACAGATACGCAGTATTTT. It yields the protein CASSSLDGSSTDTQYF.

This clone has ten or more counts. The chain combines TRBV6-2 or TRBV6-3 with TRBJ2-5; 9 nucleotides agree with TRBD2. Trimming removed 0 bases from V and 4 bases from J; junction bases left unmatched: 9. The CDR3 sequence is 17 residues long. Looked up from germline, CDR1 is MNHEY and CDR2 is SVGEGT. This CDR3 reads CASSYSKVAGEVETQYF. The CDR3 coding sequence is TGTGCCAGCAGTTACTCGAAGGTAGCGGGGGAGGTAGAGACCCAGTACTTC.

The CDR3 nucleotides read TGTGCCAGCAGCTTAGCCAGCGGGGAGCTGTTTTTT. Translated: CASSLASGELFF. J is TRBJ2-2 and V is TRBV7-3; D is undetermined. The CDR3 extends over 12 amino acids. Trimming left V 2 bases short and J 7 bases short, with 5 bases between. CDR1 is SGHTA and CDR2 is FQGTGA in the germline V gene.